This TCR beta chain was captured by sequencing in a study of cytomegalovirus exposure and HLA in healthy donors. Findings of the study overall: Using the classifier, cytomegalovirus status was reportedly diagnosed with high specificity and sensitivity. Based on reports, TCR beta sequences accurately predicted HLA-A and HLA-B alleles for most subjects. Most TCR beta V segments were productive about 90% or about 30% of the time in an earlier analysis.

Comment on this clone: Its target is unknown.

Trimming pared 5 bases from V and 6 bases from J, leaving 13 bases between. Germline CDR1 and CDR2: KGHSH and LQKENI. CDR3 length: 14 amino acids. Both 60 Vbeta primers and 13 Jbeta primers went into the PCR. Assay used: immunoSEQ multiplex PCR; TCRdb lists only in-frame clones, some missing. The sample has about 180,000 clones; 82% are singletons. The rearrangement joins TRBV18 to TRBJ2-2; maybe TRBD2 (6 bases). This TCR derives from a man aged 35 to 55 in good health and CMV-seronegative. Sequencing was performed on PBMCs. The CDR3 bases are TGTGCCAGCTCAGCGTGGGGGGTCGCCGGGGAGCTGTTTTTT. Its protein product is CASSAWGVAGELFF.